This TCR beta chain was captured by sequencing in a study of cytomegalovirus exposure and HLA in healthy donors. For this clone: Its antigen is currently unknown.

Broader study findings: TCR clusters originating in the first cohort tended to co-occur in the approximately 130 validation repertoires, according to a later analysis.

The CDR3 spans 13 residues. CDR1 and CDR2 (germline): MNHEY, SVGAGI. V lost 4 bases and J 7 bases, leaving 11 bases between the germline ends. The data were produced by immunoSEQ multiplex PCR, yet TCRdb's version contains in-frame clones alone and is incomplete. Among around 240,000 clones listed, nearly 90% were seen once. The chain has TRBV6-5 and TRBJ1-5; D is perhaps TRBD1 (5 bases). This clonotype was sampled from a woman younger than 30 in good health and CMV-seronegative. The sequenced sample consisted of PBMCs. CDR3 region: CASSLMDKQPQHF. Written as DNA, the CDR3 is TGTGCCAGCAGTTTAATGGACAAGCAGCCCCAGCATTTT.